The next 25 T cell receptor beta chains were all read from a single sample in a study of T-cell memory formation after mild COVID-19. From the 5' RACE reads, TCRdb called clonotypes with MiXCR, one entry per CDR3 protein. This table has around 250,000 distinct CDR3 sequences, approximately 15% appearing once. What was sequenced was PBMCs or a T cell subset sorted from them (not recorded which). The receptors were sampled from a man aged 18-30 years who had mild COVID-19 (a few samples of this study predate the infection). Cell type and time point are not known.

This clonotype was found a few times. This chain's CDR3 is CASSLGAGTTDTQYF. The CDR3 region has the DNA TGTGCCAGCAGCCTGGGGGCAGGGACCACAGATACGCAGTATTTT. V usage is TRBV7-3 and J usage is TRBJ2-3; tentative D call: TRBD1 (6 bases). The germline gives CDR1 SGHTA, CDR2 FQGTGA. The CDR3 extends over 15 amino acids. Trimming removed 5 bases at V and 2 bases at J, with 14 bases between.

This clonotype was seen a few times. The V gene is TRBV7-9, the J gene TRBJ1-5, with D hard to call. Deletions cut 4 bases from V and 0 bases from J, with 10 bases between. The CDR3 sequence is 15 residues long. Germline V lookup: CDR1 SEHNR, CDR2 FQNEAQ (reference sequence). The CDR3 is CASSSADHSNQPQHF. CDR3 in DNA: TGTGCCAGCAGCTCTGCAGACCATAGCAATCAGCCCCAGCATTTT.

The J gene is TRBJ2-6, the V gene TRBV19, with TRBD2 matching 7 bases. Germline trimming cut 6 bases from V and 0 bases from J; bases unmatched to any gene: 8. This CDR3 has 17 amino acids. The germline V gene encodes CDR1 LNHDA and CDR2 SQIVND (reference sequence). The CDR3 here is CASRPGGGSSGANVLTF. DNA for the CDR3: TGTGCCAGTAGGCCTGGGGGGGGAAGCTCTGGGGCCAACGTCCTGACTTTC. Drawing the rest from reference TRBV19 and TRBJ2-6, the complete variable domain is DGGITQSPKYLFRKEGQNVTLSCEQNLNHDAMYWYRQDPGQGLRLIYYSQIVNDFQKGDIAEGYSVSREKKESFPLTVTSAQKNPTAFYLCASRPGGGSSGANVLTFGAGSRLTVL.

This clonotype was recorded a few times. The CDR3 DNA is TGTGCCAGCAGCTTAAGCAGGTTTCTTAACTATGGCTACACCTTC. Protein product: CASSLSRFLNYGYTF. J is TRBJ1-2 and V is TRBV7-8; D is unresolved. Per germline, CDR1 SGHVS and CDR2 FQNEAQ. Trimming took 2 bases from V and 1 from J, leaving 11 bases between them. The CDR3 loop spans 15 amino acids.

The rearrangement joins TRBV4-3 to TRBJ2-7; 8 bases match TRBD1. This CDR3 spans 16 amino acids. V was clipped by 0 bases and J by 4 bases; unmatched bases: 8. Germline assignment: CDR1 LGHNA and CDR2 YSLEER. Here the CDR3 reads CASSQDHGQGNYEQYF. The CDR3 DNA reads TGCGCCAGCAGCCAAGATCACGGACAGGGCAATTACGAGCAGTACTTC.

This clonotype was detected only a few times. Here the CDR3 DNA reads TGTGCCAGCAGCGTAGGGGCACTTGGATATGGCTACACCTTC. It codes for CASSVGALGYGYTF. V and J are TRBV9 and TRBJ1-2; D uncertain. Germline loops: CDR1 SGDLS, CDR2 YYNGEE. Trimming removed 0 bases at V and 5 bases at J, with 11 bases between. This CDR3 has 14 residues.

This clonotype was seen only a few times. The genes are TRBV20-1 and TRBJ2-5, with D perhaps TRBD1 or TRBD2 (5 bases each). Germline V gives CDR1 DFQATT, CDR2 SNEGSKA (reference sequence). Trimming pared 6 bases from V and 2 bases from J, leaving 10 bases between. This CDR3 comprises 12 residues. For the CDR3, the DNA is TGCAGTGCCGGGGACGATCAAGAGACCCAGTACTTC. Its translation: CSAGDDQETQYF.

This chain connects TRBV6-4 to TRBJ2-7, with TRBD2 as a possible D gene (6 bases). CDR3 length: 14 residues. Per the germline V gene, CDR1 is MRHNA and CDR2 is SNTAGT. V was pared by 0 bases and J by 5 bases, with 11 bases between. CDR3 sequence: CASSDSRGGDEQYF. DNA for the CDR3: TGTGCCAGCAGTGACTCGAGGGGCGGGGACGAGCAGTACTTC.

This clonotype was seen more than once but under ten times. V gene TRBV7-3 combines with J gene TRBJ2-7, with D possibly TRBD2 on 5 matching bases. Trimming cost V 7 bases and J 2 bases, with 12 bases left between them. CDR3 length: 13 amino acids. Per the germline V gene, CDR1 is SGHTA and CDR2 is FQGTGA. In DNA, the CDR3 is TGTGCCAGCACCCCCCGGGGTCCCTACGAGCAGTACGTC. This codes for CASTPRGPYEQYV.

This clonotype was detected only a few times. J is TRBJ2-7 and V is TRBV20-1; TRBD1 matches 11 bases. This CDR3 contains 13 residues. The junction had 4 bases not matched to a gene; V was cut back by 5 bases and J by 4 bases. In germline, CDR1 is DFQATT, CDR2 SNEGSKA (reference sequence). CDR3 sequence: CSAPGTGGYEQYF. The CDR3 DNA follows: TGCAGTGCTCCCGGGACAGGGGGGTACGAGCAGTACTTC.

V is TRBV2 and J is TRBJ2-3; D might be TRBD1 (6 bases). Germline CDR1 is SNHLY and CDR2 is FYNNEI. Trimming removed 5 bases at V and 0 bases at J, with 12 bases between. The CDR3 runs 15 residues. The CDR3 DNA sequence: TGTGCCAGCAGTATGTCAGGGACAAGCACAGATACGCAGTATTTT. Protein product: CASSMSGTSTDTQYF. Full variable domain (missing parts from reference TRBV2 and TRBJ2-3): EPEVTQTPSHQVTQMGQEVILRCVPISNHLYFYWYRQILGQKVEFLVSFYNNEISEKSEIFDDQFSVERPDGSNFTLKIRSTKLEDSAMYFCASSMSGTSTDTQYFGPGTRLTVL.

The sample holds many counts of this clonotype. An end of the junction does not agree with germline; a read error may underlie this. The V gene is TRBV4-1, the J gene TRBJ1-2; TRBD1 aligns across 11 bases. The CDR3 contains 15 residues. The germline gives CDR1 MGHRA, CDR2 YSYEKL. CDR3 residues: CASSQEGTGGYDYTF. In DNA form, the CDR3 reads TGCGCCAGCAGCCAAGAGGGGACAGGGGGATATGACTACACCTTC.

The chain recombines TRBV6-5 with TRBJ1-2, with a possible D match to TRBD1 (5 bases). The V end lost 6 bases, the J end lost 1 base, and 9 bases lay between the germline ends. The CDR3 has 13 amino acids. Germline loops: CDR1 MNHEY, CDR2 SVGAGI. This chain's CDR3 is CASREDINYGYTF. The DNA of the CDR3 is TGTGCCAGCAGAGAGGACATTAACTATGGCTACACCTTC.

This clonotype was observed a handful of times. The rearrangement joins TRBV11-1 to TRBJ2-6; D possibly corresponds to TRBD2 (7 bases). The CDR3 sequence is 16 residues long. Germline V gene sequence: CDR1 SGHAT, CDR2 FQDESV (reference sequence). V was trimmed by 2 bases and J by 2 bases, leaving 10 bases between them. The CDR3 sequence is CASSLWGGPGANVLTF. In DNA, the CDR3 is TGTGCCAGCAGCTTATGGGGGGGGCCTGGGGCCAACGTCCTGACTTTC.

The chain joins TRBV20-1 to TRBJ2-5; D uncertain. Germline loops: CDR1 DFQATT, CDR2 SNEGSKA (reference sequence). Trimming left V 3 bases short and J 2 bases short, with 13 bases between. The CDR3 is 14 amino acids. CDR3 bases: TGCAGTGCTAGTCCCGAAAGGGAACAAGAGACCCAGTACTTC. This sequence encodes CSASPEREQETQYF.

This clonotype occurred a few times. The V call is TRBV5-1, the J call TRBJ2-1, with D unresolved. This CDR3 has 14 amino acids. V was clipped by 5 bases and J by 5 bases, with 14 bases between them. CDR1 is SGHRS and CDR2 is YFSETQ in the germline V gene. CDR3 amino acids: CASRPGLENNEQFF. For the CDR3, the DNA is TGCGCCAGCAGGCCCGGGCTGGAGAACAATGAGCAGTTCTTC. Variable domain in full (rest from reference TRBV5-1 and TRBJ2-1): KAGVTQTPRYLIKTRGQQVTLSCSPISGHRSVSWYQQTPGQGLQFLFEYFSETQRNKGNFPGRFSGRQFSNSRSEMNVSTLELGDSALYLCASRPGLENNEQFFGPGTRLTVL.

The chain recombines TRBV15 with TRBJ2-2; possible D gene TRBD1, 6 bases. The CDR3 is 16 residues long. Per the germline V gene, CDR1 is LNHNV and CDR2 is YYDKDF (reference sequence). The V end lost 4 bases, the J end lost 3 bases, and 15 bases lay between the germline ends. The DNA of the CDR3 is TGTGCCACCAGCACAGGCAGGGGACGCTACACCGGGGAGCTGTTTTTT. It yields the protein CATSTGRGRYTGELFF.

V usage is TRBV20-1 and J usage is TRBJ2-3; D ambiguous. Germline-derived CDR1 and CDR2 are DFQATT and SNEGSKA (reference sequence). V dropped 1 base and J dropped 6 bases, with 11 bases sitting between them. This CDR3 region has 13 residues. The CDR3: CSARGSGPDTQYF. CDR3 DNA: TGCAGTGCTAGAGGATCCGGGCCCGATACGCAGTATTTT.

This clonotype was observed a handful of times. V is TRBV5-1 and J is TRBJ2-5; the D gene is possibly TRBD2 (6 bases). This CDR3 has 15 amino acids. Germline loops: CDR1 SGHRS, CDR2 YFSETQ. Trimming cost V 4 bases and J 4 bases, with 17 bases left between them. CDR3 in DNA: TGCGCCAGCAGCCCACCCCCGGAGCGGGTAGAGACCCAGTACTTC. Translated: CASSPPPERVETQYF.

In this sample, this clonotype turned up a few times. The chain combines TRBV2 with TRBJ2-7; D unclear. V lost 10 bases, J lost 3 bases, and 16 bases lay in between. CDR1 and CDR2 (germline): SNHLY, FYNNEI. The CDR3 spans 13 residues. In nucleotides, the CDR3 is TGTGCCACCCAGATGGCACCGATCTACGAGCAGTACTTC. Its protein product is CATQMAPIYEQYF.

This clonotype showed up just a few times. J is TRBJ1-2 and V is TRBV20-1; D not certain. There are 12 residues in the CDR3. Germline V gene lookup returns CDR1 DFQATT and CDR2 SNEGSKA (reference sequence). V dropped 6 bases and J dropped 3 bases, with 11 bases sitting between them. CDR3 protein: CSAQPRDYGYTF. Here the CDR3 DNA reads TGCAGTGCCCAGCCCAGAGACTATGGCTACACCTTC.

The chain couples TRBV20-1 to TRBJ1-1; 7 nucleotides align to TRBD1. V lost 2 bases, J lost 4 bases, and 7 bases stayed unmatched. The CDR3 has 14 residues. Germline CDR1 reads DFQATT; CDR2 reads SNEGSKA (reference sequence). CDR3 nucleotides: TGCAGTGCTAGACCGGGACAGCTGGGCACTGAAGCTTTCTTT. Translated, it gives CSARPGQLGTEAFF.

The rearrangement links TRBV6-2 or TRBV6-3 to TRBJ2-1; 11 nucleotides match TRBD2. Germline V gives CDR1 MNHEY, CDR2 SVGEGT. J gave up 3 bases and V 2 bases, and 3 bases lay outside the gene matches. This CDR3 has 16 residues. The CDR3 spells CASSYTGTSGYNEQFF. CDR3 nucleotide sequence: TGTGCCAGCAGTTACACCGGGACTAGCGGCTACAATGAGCAGTTCTTC.

This clonotype was detected only a few times. V is TRBV4-3 and J is TRBJ1-4; D unresolved. V lost 3 bases and J 6 bases, leaving 14 bases between the germline ends. The CDR3 totals 15 residues. Germline-derived CDR1 and CDR2 are LGHNA and YSLEER. The CDR3, as DNA: TGCGCCAGCAGCCAGGGTATACGGACGGATGAAAAACTGTTTTTT. This codes for CASSQGIRTDEKLFF.

This chain connects TRBV12-3 or TRBV12-4 to TRBJ1-2; no firm D call. The ends were cut back, 2 bases at V and 4 bases at J, with 11 bases in the middle. This CDR3 is 14 amino acids long. CDR3 protein: CASSLISGSYGYTF. In DNA form, the CDR3 reads TGTGCCAGCAGTTTAATCTCGGGAAGCTATGGCTACACCTTC.